Given below is one TCR beta chain in context. Its target antigen remains unknown. No base quality information exists; no much larger clone differs at one position. These data belong to a study of regulatory T cells in long-lasting Graves disease (dated by TCRdb to 2020 to 2022). Background on the whole study: In the newly diagnosed Graves' disease group, patients had been taking antithyroid drugs for less than 3 months. Peripheral blood TCR sequencing and RNA sequencing compared persistent Graves' disease patients with newly diagnosed Graves' disease patients. The study was conducted in China and was registered as a clinical trial. A total of roughly 35 samples underwent TCR sequencing, from some 13 patients with persistent Graves' disease and 20 or so patients with newly diagnosed Graves' disease.

The library came from multiplex PCR. TCRdb records Illumina HiSeq 4000 as the sequencer. To build TCR beta libraries, CDR3 regions were amplified by Arm-PCR using iRepertoire HTBI primers. Gel purification was performed on PCR products prior to sequencing. The published analysis was carried out like this. Gene usage analysis of CDR3 amino acid clonotypes used the roughly 62 TRBV and fewer than 15 TRBJ segments found across samples. COPE and FqMerger were used to merge the filtered high-quality paired reads into contigs. BLAST was used to align contigs to the IMGT TRBV, TRBD and TRBJ reference genes, and CDR3 was defined following IMGT. Highly expanded clones were defined as clonotypes with a frequency above 0.1%. Shannon entropy served as the measure of repertoire diversity, while the Gini coefficient captured V-J evenness. Public clonotypes were defined as clonotypes shared by more than one individual. Using fastp at Q25 and MiXCR, TCRdb reprocessed the public reads and kept productive beta chains. Every distinct CDR3 protein forms one entry, paired with its most common genes and DNA. What appears here as the V and J calls and clone size reflects TCRdb's work, not the paper's. The sample table holds hundreds of thousands of distinct CDR3 sequences, of which roughly 15% were seen once. The leading ten clones occupy around 18% of the sample.

The paper's findings and limits, for the study overall: Only the TCR beta chain was sequenced and analyzed. Persistent patients shared more public clonotypes among themselves (approximately 2,500) than newly diagnosed patients did (over 950). The study examined only peripheral blood because the primary lesion, thyroid tissue, could not be accessed. As a limitation, the authors acknowledged that the small sample size may reduce accuracy. Persistent Graves' disease patients showed lower TCR Shannon entropy and fewer highly expanded clones than newly diagnosed patients, suggesting clonal expansion.

The sample's time point label, in plain terms: newly diagnosed GD, antithyroid drugs for less than 3 months. RNA was extracted from PBMCs in TRIzol for both TCR sequencing and RNA sequencing. Graves' disease was diagnosed according to American Thyroid Association guidelines. The patients came from an endocrinology department in Xi'an, China. Each patient gave about 10 milliliters of peripheral blood, collected in an EDTA anticoagulant tube. PBMCs were isolated by Ficoll Paque Plus density gradient separation without further T cell sorting. An Agilent 2100 Bioanalyzer and agarose gel were used to check RNA quality, while a NanoDrop 2000 measured RNA concentration. These data were also filed under a second study, of T cells in Graves' hyperthyroidism and ophthalmopathy. That second publication adds: Stable Graves' hyperthyroidism was defined as no progression to ophthalmopathy during 18 months of follow-up. Hyperthyroidism patients were aged 18 to 65 years and newly diagnosed, with disease duration of less than 2 months. The study excluded patients with uncontrolled infections, other autoimmune diseases, pregnancy or lactation. Diagnoses were based on clinical symptoms, serum thyroxine and TRAb, thyroid ultrasound and orbital computed tomography. For the first round of RT-PCR on the TCR CDR3, the HTBI primer set was used together with the Qiagen OneStep RT-PCR kit. Most expanded thyroid clonotypes (frequency above 0.001) were also detected in blood, suggesting blood repertoires may reflect thyroid immune responses. A 13 V-J signature model separated ophthalmopathy from stable hyperthyroidism, with around 90% sensitivity and around 84% specificity in cross-validation and 80%/75% in testing. In validation, progression to ophthalmopathy was predicted by the model with almost 71% sensitivity and roughly 76% specificity, a median of around 6.5 months before onset. To identify distinguishing TCR V-J signatures, a discovery cohort of 90 to 100 patients was used, comprising roughly 45 with Graves' ophthalmopathy and around 60 with stable Graves' hyperthyroidism. An independent validation cohort of fewer than 20 hyperthyroidism patients and about 15 patients who later progressed to ophthalmopathy tested prospective prediction of ophthalmopathy. The approximately 98 discovery patients were randomly divided into training and test sets at a 7:3 ratio. In roughly six Graves' hyperthyroidism patients, the study also compared T-cell repertoires from thyroid tissue with T-cell repertoires from blood. After blood sampling, hyperthyroidism patients were treated with methimazole at a starting dose of 30 mg daily, and ophthalmopathy patients were treated with high-dose intravenous methylprednisolone. Libraries were constructed in a second round of multiplex PCR, after which size selection and purification were performed. Sequencing of the libraries was done on an Illumina HiSeq2000 using paired-end 100 bp reads. SOAPnuke was used to process the raw data, removing reads that contained adapters or uncalled bases, had a mean Phred below 15, or lacked an exact match to the constant primer or identifier. High-quality paired reads were merged with COPE v1.2.5, and unique nucleotide sequences were defined as clonotypes. MiTCR v1.1 was used to align clonotypes to the IMGT TRBV, TRBD and TRBJ reference segments. The analysis was restricted to V-J combinations with a frequency above 0.0001, which together covered 99% to 99.2% of the repertoires. A TCS score was defined as the ratio between F50 (clonal expansion) and ExV (chaos), using BLOSUM62-based TCRdist between CDR3 peptides within each V-J. Welch's t-statistics and random forest reduced fewer than 600 V-J features to 13, which were used in a naive Bayes classifier (R e1071). Sample size was not statistically predetermined, and blinding of investigators to group allocation was not performed. The paper describes TCR Vbeta CDR3 sequencing of 120 to 150 peripheral blood samples, made up of roughly 40 ophthalmopathy patients, 70 to 75 hyperthyroidism patients and some 17 progressor patients.

The sequences come from peripheral blood mononuclear cells (PBMCs), collected at new diagnosis, from a patient treated with antithyroid drugs. This TCR was recovered from a woman aged 25 to 45 with Graves disease. Donor details come from another sample of the same person, matched by shared clones.

The bases read TGTGCCAGCAGCTTATCAAAGACAGATACGCAGTATTTT. It encodes CASSLSKTDTQYF. The sequence is built from TRBV7-3 and TRBJ2-3; the D gene is unclear. The germline V gene sets CDR1 to SGHTA and CDR2 to FQGTGA. The CDR3 holds 13 amino acids from the cysteine to the phenylalanine. Of the read, only the CDR3 DNA is kept; its 39 bases are in frame from base 1. Cut back by 2 bases and 3 bases, the V and J ends lie 6 bases apart.